Presented here are 3 T cell receptor beta chains from one specimen sequenced in a study of T cell repertoires in cytomegalovirus infection. From the reads, TCRdb called clonotypes with MiXCR, one entry per CDR3 protein. The table lists a few hundred thousand distinct CDR3 sequences, more than 9% of them singletons, with about 3.9% in the top ten. The sequenced material came from PBMCs. Receptors were obtained from a human donor in good health (CMV status not recorded). Some clones in this sample may be carry-over from other donors' samples.

This clonotype turned up a few times. This chain uses TRBV29-1 with TRBJ2-3; 10 bases are shared with TRBD2. The CDR3 length is 14 residues. V was clipped by 7 bases and J by 1 base; unmatched bases: 5. In germline, CDR1 is SQVTM, CDR2 ANQGSEA. The CDR3 spells CSASSGGGTDTQYF. DNA of the CDR3: TGCAGCGCATCTAGCGGGGGAGGCACAGATACGCAGTATTTT.

This clonotype was recorded a few times. This rearrangement joins TRBV6-8 to TRBJ2-3; D uncertain. The length of the CDR3 is 14 residues. From germline, CDR1 is MNHGY and CDR2 SAAAGT. The V gene lost 6 bases and the J gene lost 0 bases, with 10 bases spanning the gap. The CDR3 region has the DNA TGTGCCAGCAGCCGGGCAGGTAGCACAGATACGCAGTATTTT. Translation: CASSRAGSTDTQYF.

This clonotype has only a few counts. The genes are TRBV19 and TRBJ1-2; TRBD1 matches at 7 bases. There are 15 residues in the CDR3. After removal of 3 bases from V and 3 bases from J, the junction contained 7 bases not matched to a gene. Germline assignment: CDR1 LNHDA and CDR2 SQIVND (reference sequence). CDR3 DNA: TGTGCCAGTAGTATTCCCGGACAGGTCTACTATGGCTACACCTTC. This gives the protein CASSIPGQVYYGYTF.